This TCR beta chain was retrieved from a study of blood T cell repertoires in COVID-19 (dated by TCRdb to between 2020 and 2021). Notes on the research overall: Samples covering the acute and convalescent phases of COVID-19 were provided by collaborators in the United States, Italy and Spain. Subjects who had been exposed to COVID-19, were actively infected with it, or had recovered from it provided the deeply sampled blood TCRbeta repertoires that made up the dataset. A de-identified subject ID, COVID-19 status, age in years and sex were almost always included in the sample metadata. Samples came from the ongoing ImmuneRACE study (first 160 participants) plus 1,254 subjects from 6 global collaborators. Where available, HLA class I and class II types were taken from metadata supplied by the sample provider and were not determined by assay-based typing. The repertoires were released in a freely available public database intended as a resource for research on the immune response to SARS-CoV-2. The material from the prospective study consisted of cDNA or gDNA derived from T cells, B-cell-depleted T cells, or PBMCs.

As to this clone: There is no known antigen for this receptor. Base qualities are not provided; no much larger clone lies one nucleotide away.

One collaborating source in Seattle enrolled patients during active infection and followed them longitudinally through the course of disease. Each collaborating institution followed its own protocols to collect whole blood in K2EDTA tubes. For TCRbeta analysis, collaborators shipped samples in one of three forms: frozen whole blood, isolated PBMCs, or DNA extracted from either of those sample types. Here is what the overall study found, with its caveats: Clinical and demographic metadata were provided uncurated, with the amount varying by source and participant.

V is cut by 1 base and J by 10 bases, and the space between the germline ends is 17 bases. The CDR3 runs 14 amino acids, cysteine and phenylalanine included. Just the 42-base CDR3 DNA is kept, in frame starting at base 1. CDR1 and CDR2 (SGHRS, YFSETQ) derive from the germline V gene. TCRbeta CDR3 regions were amplified from genomic DNA by means of the immunoSEQ Assay, a bias-controlled multiplex PCR. The paper's data handling went like this. Nucleated cell counts per sample were estimated from amplification of reference gene primers within the assay. Sequence reads were collapsed and filtered to measure the absolute abundance of every unique TCRbeta CDR3 rearrangement. For each sample, productive Simpson clonality was calculated as the square root of Simpson's diversity index across productive rearrangements. TCRdb stores this immuneACCESS table with in-frame sequences only. Part of the clones is absent; in the studies checked, under half of the shortfall reflects unresolved V genes, and no reason is known for the rest. From that table come the V and J calls and clone size; the DNA was used to work out D and trimming. Recorded for this sample are about 95,000 clones; roughly 76% of them occurred a single time. Of the sample, around 5.2% is held by the ten largest clones.

The chain is encoded by TRBV5-1 joined to TRBJ1-2; the D gene is not confidently resolved. The sample taken for sequencing was peripheral blood. The clonotype was recovered from an older man with COVID-19, enrolled during active disease. The DNA reads TGCGCCAGCAGCTTGAAGGCAGGAAACAGTGTCTACACCTTC. It specifies CASSLKAGNSVYTF.